The 7 T cell receptor beta chains below were found in one sample sequenced in a study of technical replicates of blood from several donors. TCRdb keeps only in-frame clones here, not all; method: immunoSEQ multiplex PCR. This table holds more than 55,000 clones, 80% to 95% found once. Input material: PBMCs. The source of these receptors is a human donor in good health. Some clones in this sample may be carry-over from other donors' samples.

In regard to this clone: The junction and the germline gene differ at one end; a read error may be behind it. V gene TRBV11-2 combines with J gene TRBJ2-4; D unresolved. Germline CDR1 and CDR2: SGHAT and FQNNGV. The CDR3 totals 13 residues. The CDR3: CASSLDHPGQLDF. Written as DNA, the CDR3 is TGTGCCAGCAGCTTAGATCACCCGGGTCAATTGGACTTC.

V is TRBV27 and J is TRBJ1-4; D gene uncertain. This CDR3 region has 14 residues. The V gene lost 6 bases and the J gene lost 2 bases, with 10 bases spanning the gap. Germline V gene sequence: CDR1 MNHEY, CDR2 SMNVEV (reference sequence). Here the CDR3 DNA reads TGTGCCAGCAGCCCAACTTATACTAATGAAAAACTGTTTTTT. This sequence encodes CASSPTYTNEKLFF. The full variable domain, completed using reference TRBV27 and TRBJ1-4, is EAQVTQNPRYLITVTGKKLTVTCSQNMNHEYMSWYRQDPGLGLRQIYYSMNVEVTDKGDVPEGYKVSRKEKRNFPLILESPSPNQTSLYFCASSPTYTNEKLFFGSGTQLSVL.

The chain couples TRBV6-1 to TRBJ2-7; 12 bases align to TRBD1. The CDR3 has 17 residues. Germline loops: CDR1 MNHNS, CDR2 SASEGT. J lost 2 bases, V lost 4 bases, and 9 bases had no gene match. The CDR3 DNA follows: TGTGCCAGCAGTGGGCTTATGGGACAGGGGGCCCCCTACGAGCAGTACTTC. Residues: CASSGLMGQGAPYEQYF.

V usage is TRBV4-3 and J usage is TRBJ1-3; possibly TRBD1 for D (5 bases). Looked up from germline, CDR1 is LGHNA and CDR2 is YSLEER. The CDR3 length is 17 residues. V was cut by 2 bases and J by 0 bases, with 14 bases left in between. The CDR3 DNA follows: TGCGCCAGCAGCCAAAAAGGGGCGGGGGGCTCTGGAAACACCATATATTTT. Its translation is CASSQKGAGGSGNTIYF.

This chain connects TRBV19 to TRBJ2-7; 9 bases agree with TRBD2. Germline assignment: CDR1 LNHDA and CDR2 SQIVND (reference sequence). The CDR3 totals 16 residues. V trimming: 5 bases; J trimming: 0 bases; junction bases outside the gene matches: 8. The CDR3 DNA reads as TGTGCCAGTAGTCCCAGCGGGAGGACCCACTCCTACGAGCAGTACTTC. This encodes CASSPSGRTHSYEQYF.

In its sample, this clone ranks as medium-sized. This chain joins TRBV7-9 and TRBJ2-5, with TRBD2 matching 8 bases. The germline V gene has CDR1 SEHNR and CDR2 FQNEAQ (reference sequence). Germline trimming cut 3 bases from V and 1 base from J; bases unmatched to any gene: 10. The CDR3 covers 17 residues. CDR3 sequence (DNA): TGTGCCAGCAGCTTGCCCGTGGGGCGGGGGGCCCAAGAGACCCAGTACTTC. It is translated as CASSLPVGRGAQETQYF.

About this clone itself: Its ends do not fully match the called genes, so a read error is possible. The rearrangement joins TRBV15 to TRBJ2-1, with 10 positions matching TRBD1. CDR3 length equals 14 residues. CDR1 and CDR2 from the germline V gene are LNHNV and YYDKDF (reference sequence). DNA for the CDR3: TGTGCCACCAGCGGAGACAGGGGGCTTGCTGAGCAGTTCTTC. Protein product: CATSGDRGLAEQFF.